This TCR beta chain was found in a study of blood T cells in healthy people across ages. Study-wide results and caveats: It was held that diversity estimates obtained from one million T cells represented underestimates.

The individuals who served as donors were healthy Caucasians living in Russia, aged roughly 6 to 95. The J segment lost 3 bases and the V segment lost 7 bases, leaving 9 bases of the junction unmatched. The CDR3 is 13 residues long. Germline-derived CDR1 and CDR2 are SQVTM and ANQGSEA. Using a J-beta primer mix together with a sample-barcoded 5' primer, a second PCR was run for about 6 to 11 cycles. Unique molecular identifiers of 12 random nucleotides labeled each cDNA. Using its own MiXCR run on the 5' RACE reads, TCRdb lists one record per CDR3 protein. Among about 570,000 distinct CDR3 sequences listed, 27% were seen once. This clonotype has only a few counts. What it binds is not known.

The sequence was collected from a woman between 65 and 79 years old in good health. Specimen: blood. The chain combines TRBV29-1 with TRBJ2-7; 7 nucleotides align to TRBD1. CDR3: CSAQTGPIYEQYF. In DNA, the CDR3 is TGCAGCGCGCAGACAGGGCCGATCTACGAGCAGTACTTC.